This T cell receptor (beta chain) stems from a study of blood T cell repertoires in COVID-19. The V end lost 10 bases, the J end lost 10 bases, and 17 bases lay between the germline ends. Germline V lookup: CDR1 MNHEY, CDR2 SVGAGI. This CDR3 comprises 12 residues. The repertoire was sequenced with immunoSEQ multiplex PCR; TCRdb's copy has only in-frame clones and lacks some. The table records about 140,000 clones, roughly 80% of them present only once. The TCR sequence derives from a human donor in a cohort sampled during active COVID-19. The chain has TRBV6-5 and TRBJ2-1; D unresolved. The sample was peripheral blood. The CDR3 here is CATLGSGHEQFF. The CDR3 nucleotides read TGTGCCACCCTCGGGTCCGGCCACGAGCAGTTCTTC.